This section outlines one T cell receptor (beta chain) sequence together with its context. This entry belongs to a study of blood T cell repertoires in COVID-19. Whole-study context: Italy, Spain and the United States were the sources of the convalescent and acute COVID-19 samples. Sources were T cells, B-cell-depleted T cells, or PBMCs; the material itself was cDNA or gDNA.

Per germline, CDR1 LNHNV and CDR2 YYDKDF (reference sequence). The J segment lost 5 bases and the V segment lost 5 bases, leaving 10 bases of the junction unmatched. This CDR3 has 16 amino acids. Original data processing: Amplification from reference gene primers served as the basis for estimated nucleated cell counts. Data came from immunoSEQ multiplex PCR; TCRdb stores just in-frame clones and leaves some out. The DNA gave D and trimming, while V, J and clone size come from that table. Of a few hundred thousand clones in the sample, 75% to 90% were seen once. Sequencing was carried out using peripheral blood. The rearrangement links TRBV15 to TRBJ1-4; 8 bases agree with TRBD1. The sequence derives from a man aged 55 to 70 who had recovered from COVID-19. The CDR3 reads CATSASWTGSNEKLFF. The DNA of the CDR3 is TGTGCCACCAGCGCCTCCTGGACAGGGTCAAATGAAAAACTGTTTTTT.